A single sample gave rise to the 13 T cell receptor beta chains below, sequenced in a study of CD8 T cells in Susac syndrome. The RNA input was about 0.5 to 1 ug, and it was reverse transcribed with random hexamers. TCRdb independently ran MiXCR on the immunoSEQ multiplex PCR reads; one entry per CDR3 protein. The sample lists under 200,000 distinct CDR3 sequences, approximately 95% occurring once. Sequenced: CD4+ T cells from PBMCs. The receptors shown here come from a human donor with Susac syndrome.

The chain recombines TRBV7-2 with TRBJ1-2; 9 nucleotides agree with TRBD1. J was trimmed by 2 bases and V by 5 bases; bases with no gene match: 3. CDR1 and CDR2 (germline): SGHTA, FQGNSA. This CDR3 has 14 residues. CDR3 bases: TGTGCCAGCAGCATAGGACAGGGGAACTATGGCTACACCTTC. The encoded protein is CASSIGQGNYGYTF. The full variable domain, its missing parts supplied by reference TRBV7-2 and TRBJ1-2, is GAGVSQSPSNKVTEKGKDVELRCDPISGHTALYWYRQSLGQGLEFLIYFQGNSAPDKSGLPSDRFSAERTGGSVSTLTIQRTQQEDSAVYLCASSIGQGNYGYTFGSGTRLTVV.

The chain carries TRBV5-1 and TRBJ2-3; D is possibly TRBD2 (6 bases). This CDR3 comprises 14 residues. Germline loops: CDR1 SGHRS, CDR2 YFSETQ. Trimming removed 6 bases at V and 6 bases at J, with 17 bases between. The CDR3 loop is CASTTRPGRDTQYF. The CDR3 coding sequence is TGCGCCAGCACGACTAGGCCCGGTAGGGATACGCAGTATTTT. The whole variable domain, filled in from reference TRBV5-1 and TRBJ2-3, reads KAGVTQTPRYLIKTRGQQVTLSCSPISGHRSVSWYQQTPGQGLQFLFEYFSETQRNKGNFPGRFSGRQFSNSRSEMNVSTLELGDSALYLCASTTRPGRDTQYFGPGTRLTVL.

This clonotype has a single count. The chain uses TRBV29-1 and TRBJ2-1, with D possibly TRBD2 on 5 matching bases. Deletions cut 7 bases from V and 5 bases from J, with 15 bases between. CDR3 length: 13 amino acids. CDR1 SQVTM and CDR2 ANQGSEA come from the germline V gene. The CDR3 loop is CSGNDYVDNEQFF. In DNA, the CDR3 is TGCAGCGGGAATGACTATGTCGACAATGAGCAGTTCTTC.

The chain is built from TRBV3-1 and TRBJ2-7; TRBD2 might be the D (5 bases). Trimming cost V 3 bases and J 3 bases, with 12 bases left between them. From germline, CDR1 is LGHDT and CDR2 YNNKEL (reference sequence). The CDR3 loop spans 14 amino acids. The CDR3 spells CASSQVVGDYEQYF. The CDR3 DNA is TGTGCCAGCAGCCAGGTGGTGGGAGACTACGAGCAGTACTTC.

CDR3 region: CTSSQWSHEQFF. CDR3 DNA: TGCACCAGCAGCCAATGGTCTCATGAGCAGTTCTTC. This chain joins TRBV1 and TRBJ2-1. TRBV1 is assigned pseudogene status. CDR3 size: 12 residues.

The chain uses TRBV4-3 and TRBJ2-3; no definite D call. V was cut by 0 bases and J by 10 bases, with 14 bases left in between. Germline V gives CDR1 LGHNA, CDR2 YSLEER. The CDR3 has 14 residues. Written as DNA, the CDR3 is TGCGCCAGCAGCCAAGACACTGTTCGGTCTTCGCAGTATTTT. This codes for CASSQDTVRSSQYF.

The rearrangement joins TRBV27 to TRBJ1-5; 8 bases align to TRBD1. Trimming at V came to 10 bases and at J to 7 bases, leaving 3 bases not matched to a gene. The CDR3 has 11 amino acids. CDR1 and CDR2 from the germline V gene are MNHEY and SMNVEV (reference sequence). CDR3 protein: CATGQGQPQHF. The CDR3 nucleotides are TGTGCCACCGGACAGGGCCAGCCCCAGCATTTT.

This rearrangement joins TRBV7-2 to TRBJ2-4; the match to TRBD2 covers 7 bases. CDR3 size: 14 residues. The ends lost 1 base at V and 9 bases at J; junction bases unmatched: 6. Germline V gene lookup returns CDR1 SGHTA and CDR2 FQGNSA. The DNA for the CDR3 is TGTGCCAGCAGCTTAGGGGGGAGGGCGGGCATTCAGTACTTC. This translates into CASSLGGRAGIQYF.

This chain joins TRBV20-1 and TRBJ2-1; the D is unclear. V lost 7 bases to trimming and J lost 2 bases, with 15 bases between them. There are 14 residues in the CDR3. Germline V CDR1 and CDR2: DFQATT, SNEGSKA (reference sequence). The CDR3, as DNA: TGCAGTGTAGATGTTCTGCCAGCCTACAATGAGCAGTTCTTC. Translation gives CSVDVLPAYNEQFF.

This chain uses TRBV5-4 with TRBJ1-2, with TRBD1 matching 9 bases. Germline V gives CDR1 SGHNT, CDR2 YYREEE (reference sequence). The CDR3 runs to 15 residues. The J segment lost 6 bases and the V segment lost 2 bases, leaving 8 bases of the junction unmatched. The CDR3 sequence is CASSFPARTGDGYTF. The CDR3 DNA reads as TGTGCCAGCAGCTTCCCCGCGCGGACAGGGGATGGCTACACCTTC.

The DNA for the CDR3 is TGCAGCGTCCGCCCCTCCAGCTCCTACGAGCAGTACTTC. The encoded protein is CSVRPSSSYEQYF. V gene TRBV29-1 combines with J gene TRBJ2-7; D gene ambiguous. Trimming took off 6 bases at V and 0 bases at J, with 12 bases between the two ends. The CDR3 length is 13 residues. Looked up from germline, CDR1 is SQVTM and CDR2 is ANQGSEA.

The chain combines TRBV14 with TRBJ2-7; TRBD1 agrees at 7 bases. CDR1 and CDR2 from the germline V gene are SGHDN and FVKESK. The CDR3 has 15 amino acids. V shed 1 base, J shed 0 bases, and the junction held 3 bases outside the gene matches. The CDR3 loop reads CASSQGQGYSYEQYF. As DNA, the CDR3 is TGTGCCAGCAGCCAAGGACAGGGATACTCCTACGAGCAGTACTTC.

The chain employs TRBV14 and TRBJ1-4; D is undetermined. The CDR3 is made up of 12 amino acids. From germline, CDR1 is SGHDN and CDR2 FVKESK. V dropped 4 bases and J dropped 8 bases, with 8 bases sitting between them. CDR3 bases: TGTGCCAGCAGCCCCGGGAACGAAAAACTGTTTTTT. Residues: CASSPGNEKLFF.